A selection of T cell receptor beta chains follows, all from one sample in a study of blood T cell repertoires in COVID-19. Generated by immunoSEQ multiplex PCR, the TCRdb table keeps only in-frame clones and is missing some. The profile covers 450,000 or so clones, with 85% to 90% appearing a single time and 0.8% to 0.85% taken by the ten largest. The sample consisted of peripheral blood. These receptors were taken from a man younger than 35 with COVID-19, enrolled during active disease. The CDR3 runs from the conserved cysteine through the conserved F or W. D genes are given only for firm matches. The size field is filled for only some rows; it gives once, few, many or a size class.

v_gene: TRBV12-3/TRBV12-4; d_gene: TRBD1; abundance: NA; j_gene: TRBJ1-1; CDR3nt: TGTGCCAGCAGTTCGCAGGGGGCTACAGAAGCTTTCTTT; CDR3aa: CASSSQGATEAFF
v_gene: TRBV19; d_gene: TRBD1; abundance: NA; j_gene: TRBJ2-4; CDR3nt: TGTGCCAGTAGTAGACAGGGGGGCAAAAACATTCAGTACTTC; CDR3aa: CASSRQGGKNIQYF
v_gene: TRBV6-4; d_gene: TRBD1; abundance: NA; j_gene: TRBJ2-6; CDR3nt: TGTGCCAGCAGTGACTCGGGACAGTCCTCTGGGGCCAACGTCCTGACTTTC; CDR3aa: CASSDSGQSSGANVLTF
v_gene: TRBV7-9; d_gene: NA; abundance: NA; j_gene: TRBJ1-4; CDR3nt: TGTGCCAGCAGCTCCCCCGTCACACCGCGTCTAGCAACTAATGAAAAACTGTTTTTT; CDR3aa: CASSSPVTPRLATNEKLFF
v_gene: TRBV11-2; d_gene: TRBD1; abundance: NA; j_gene: TRBJ2-7; CDR3nt: TGTGCCAGCAGCACCCGACAGGGGTCCTACGAGCAGTACTTC; CDR3aa: CASSTRQGSYEQYF
v_gene: TRBV28; d_gene: NA; abundance: NA; j_gene: TRBJ1-1; CDR3nt: TGTGCCAGCAGGGGTGGACAGCTCAGCACTGAAGCTTTCTTT; CDR3aa: CASRGGQLSTEAFF
v_gene: TRBV7-9; d_gene: NA; abundance: few; j_gene: TRBJ1-3; CDR3nt: TGTGCCAGCGGGTCTAGCTCTGGAAACACCATATATTTT; CDR3aa: CASGSSSGNTIYF
v_gene: TRBV14; d_gene: NA; abundance: NA; j_gene: TRBJ1-2; CDR3nt: TGTGCCAGCAGCCAACGACAGGCCGGTGGCTACACCTTC; CDR3aa: CASSQRQAGGYTF
v_gene: TRBV4-1; d_gene: TRBD2; abundance: NA; j_gene: TRBJ2-1; CDR3nt: TGCGCCAGCAGCCAGAAGTCTGCGGGAGCCCTATTATACAATGAGCAGTTCTTC; CDR3aa: CASSQKSAGALLYNEQFF
v_gene: TRBV5-4; d_gene: TRBD2; abundance: NA; j_gene: TRBJ2-7; CDR3nt: TGTGCCAGCAGCCTCGCTTCTAGCGGGGGGGCCTACGAGCAGTACTTC; CDR3aa: CASSLASSGGAYEQYF
v_gene: TRBV19; d_gene: TRBD1; abundance: NA; j_gene: TRBJ2-1; CDR3nt: TGTGCCAGTAGGGTGACAGGGACGACCTACAATGAGCAGTTCTTC; CDR3aa: CASRVTGTTYNEQFF
v_gene: TRBV3-1/TRBV3-2; d_gene: NA; abundance: NA; j_gene: TRBJ2-3; CDR3nt: TGTGCCAGCAGCCAAACAGCCCCCACAGATACGCAGTATTTT; CDR3aa: CASSQTAPTDTQYF
v_gene: TRBV29-1; d_gene: TRBD2; abundance: NA; j_gene: TRBJ2-3; CDR3nt: TGCAGCGTTGATTACCCTAGCGGGAGTGAGTATACGCAGTATTTT; CDR3aa: CSVDYPSGSEYTQYF
v_gene: TRBV3-1/TRBV3-2; d_gene: NA; abundance: NA; j_gene: TRBJ2-5; CDR3nt: TGTGCCAGCAGCCTGTTCAGGCTGGGCCGGGAGACCCAGTACTTC; CDR3aa: CASSLFRLGRETQYF
v_gene: TRBV9; d_gene: NA; abundance: NA; j_gene: TRBJ2-1; CDR3nt: TGTGCCAGCAGCGGACTCAGCTCCTACAATGAGCAGTTCTTC; CDR3aa: CASSGLSSYNEQFF
v_gene: TRBV24-1; d_gene: TRBD1; abundance: once; j_gene: TRBJ1-6; CDR3nt: TGTGCCACCAGTGATTTGAGCGGACAGGTTCACTCAAATTATAATTCACCCCTCCACTTT; CDR3aa: CATSDLSGQVHSNYNSPLHF
v_gene: TRBV19; d_gene: NA; abundance: once; j_gene: TRBJ2-3; CDR3nt: TGTGCCAGTTCCAAGTCACTAGCTCCAGATACGCAGTATTTT; CDR3aa: CASSKSLAPDTQYF
v_gene: TRBV27; d_gene: TRBD1; abundance: NA; j_gene: TRBJ1-5; CDR3nt: TGTGCCAGCAGTAATACAGGGGGCAGTCAGCCCCAGCATTTT; CDR3aa: CASSNTGGSQPQHF
v_gene: TRBV5-4; d_gene: NA; abundance: NA; j_gene: TRBJ1-1; CDR3nt: TGTGCCAGCAGCTCCACATCTAACACTGAAGCTTTCTTT; CDR3aa: CASSSTSNTEAFF
v_gene: TRBV2; d_gene: NA; abundance: once; j_gene: TRBJ2-7; CDR3nt: TGTGCCAGCAGTGAAACCCCGACGGAGCGTCCCGACGAGCAGTACTTC; CDR3aa: CASSETPTERPDEQYF
v_gene: TRBV7-9; d_gene: TRBD1; abundance: NA; j_gene: TRBJ2-2; CDR3nt: TGTGCCAGCAGCTTCGGGACAGGGAGGCCCGGGGAGCTGTTTTTT; CDR3aa: CASSFGTGRPGELFF
v_gene: TRBV5-1; d_gene: TRBD2; abundance: NA; j_gene: TRBJ2-1; CDR3nt: TGCGCCAGCAGCTTGTCAGCGGGAGGGGTTAGTGAGCAGTTCTTC; CDR3aa: CASSLSAGGVSEQFF
v_gene: TRBV6-5; d_gene: NA; abundance: NA; j_gene: TRBJ2-1; CDR3nt: TGTGCCAGCAGCGCACAACCGGGGATAGGGAATGAGCAGTTCTTC; CDR3aa: CASSAQPGIGNEQFF
v_gene: TRBV20-1; d_gene: TRBD1; abundance: NA; j_gene: TRBJ2-3; CDR3nt: TGCAGTGCTAGTAGACGACAGGGGAGGACAGATACGCAGTATTTT; CDR3aa: CSASRRQGRTDTQYF
v_gene: TRBV3-1/TRBV3-2; d_gene: TRBD2; abundance: NA; j_gene: TRBJ2-5; CDR3nt: TGTGCCAGCAGCCACCAAAGAGCCCCTAGCGGGGTGGAGACCCAGTACTTC; CDR3aa: CASSHQRAPSGVETQYF
v_gene: TRBV4-2; d_gene: NA; abundance: NA; j_gene: TRBJ2-2; CDR3nt: TGTGCCAGCAGCCAAGCGGGGGTCAGGGAGCTGTTTTTT; CDR3aa: CASSQAGVRELFF
v_gene: TRBV6-5; d_gene: NA; abundance: NA; j_gene: TRBJ2-7; CDR3nt: TGTGCCAGCGGCCCATGGGGCAGCTCCTACGAGCAGTACTTC; CDR3aa: CASGPWGSSYEQYF
v_gene: TRBV7-2; d_gene: NA; abundance: NA; j_gene: TRBJ2-1; CDR3nt: TGTGCCAGCAGCGCGAACAATGAGCAGTTCTTC; CDR3aa: CASSANNEQFF
v_gene: TRBV4-1; d_gene: TRBD2; abundance: NA; j_gene: TRBJ2-3; CDR3nt: TGCGCCAGCAGCCAAAGACTAGCGGGTGGGGGAGATACGCAGTATTTT; CDR3aa: CASSQRLAGGGDTQYF
v_gene: TRBV7-8; d_gene: NA; abundance: NA; j_gene: TRBJ2-2; CDR3nt: TGTGCCAGCAGCTCCCTGGCACCCACAGGGATGGTTACCGGGGAGCTGTTTTTT; CDR3aa: CASSSLAPTGMVTGELFF
v_gene: TRBV3-1/TRBV3-2; d_gene: TRBD1; abundance: NA; j_gene: TRBJ2-1; CDR3nt: TGTGCCAGCCCTTATTCGGGACAGGGCTACAATGAGCAGTTCTTC; CDR3aa: CASPYSGQGYNEQFF
v_gene: TRBV30; d_gene: NA; abundance: NA; j_gene: TRBJ2-6; CDR3nt: TGTGCCTGGAGTCTACTGCTCTCTGGGGCCAACGTCCTGACTTTC; CDR3aa: CAWSLLLSGANVLTF
v_gene: TRBV19; d_gene: TRBD1; abundance: NA; j_gene: TRBJ1-5; CDR3nt: TGTGCCAGTAGTATAGCACCCCGGCCAGGGGGTCAGCCCCAGCATTTT; CDR3aa: CASSIAPRPGGQPQHF
v_gene: TRBV7-9; d_gene: NA; abundance: NA; j_gene: TRBJ2-2; CDR3nt: TGTGCCAGCAGCTTAGCGAGGGTTAGGAACACCGGGGAGCTGTTTTTT; CDR3aa: CASSLARVRNTGELFF
v_gene: TRBV5-8; d_gene: TRBD1; abundance: NA; j_gene: TRBJ1-5; CDR3nt: TGTGCCAGCAGCTCCACAGGGGGGGGCAATCAGCCCCAGCATTTT; CDR3aa: CASSSTGGGNQPQHF
v_gene: TRBV5-1; d_gene: TRBD2; abundance: few; j_gene: TRBJ2-2; CDR3nt: TGCGCCAGCAGCTTTTGGCCAACCCCACCGGGACTAGCGGATCCTGATGGGGAGCTGTTTTTT; CDR3aa: CASSFWPTPPGLADPDGELFF